These 28 T cell receptor beta chains originate from one sample sequenced in a study of CD8+ T cells in alopecia areata. Reverse transcription of extracted RNA yielded cDNA, which provided the sequencing template. TCRdb keeps only in-frame clones here, not all; method: immunoSEQ multiplex PCR. The sample has about 140,000 clones, about 51% seen once. The input for sequencing was CD4+ T cells sorted from blood, taken at week 0. Source of these receptors: a human donor with alopecia areata.

The sample holds a few counts of this clone. The genes are TRBV5-1 and TRBJ1-1; perhaps TRBD1 as D (5 bases). The V end lost 4 bases, the J end lost 4 bases, and 17 bases lay between the germline ends. The CDR3 length is 15 residues. The germline gives CDR1 SGHRS, CDR2 YFSETQ. CDR3 DNA: TGCGCCAGCAGCGGCACCCAGGGACGGATCACTGAAGCTTTCTTT. It yields the protein CASSGTQGRITEAFF.

The V gene is TRBV14, the J gene TRBJ2-3, with D perhaps matching TRBD2 (5 bases). Trimming stripped 0 bases from V and 6 bases from J, with 10 bases between. CDR1 and CDR2 from the germline V gene are SGHDN and FVKESK. The CDR3 sequence is 14 residues long. The CDR3 loop reads CASSQESGVDTQYF. The DNA for the CDR3 is TGTGCCAGCAGCCAAGAATCCGGGGTGGATACGCAGTATTTT.

This clone was counted a few times. J is TRBJ1-1 and V is TRBV9; D call uncertain. The V end was cut by 0 bases, the J end by 6 bases, with 15 bases between. Germline CDR1 and CDR2: SGDLS and YYNGEE. CDR3 size: 15 residues. The CDR3 DNA reads as TGTGCCAGCAGCGTAGGTTGGCAGGTAAAGGCTGAAGCTTTCTTT. Translated: CASSVGWQVKAEAFF. The full variable domain, with the rest looked up from reference TRBV9 and TRBJ1-1, is DSGVTQTPKHLITATGQRVTLRCSPRSGDLSVYWYQQSLDQGLQFLIQYYNGEERAKGNILERFSAQQFPDLHSELNLSSLELGDSALYFCASSVGWQVKAEAFFGQGTRLTVV.

A few counts support this clone. This chain links TRBV2 with TRBJ2-5; D possibly corresponds to TRBD1 (6 bases). Trimming shortened V by 2 bases and J by 6 bases, and 16 bases separated the two germline ends. The CDR3 is made up of 15 amino acids. The germline CDR1 and CDR2 sequences are SNHLY and FYNNEI. In nucleotides, the CDR3 is TGTGCCAGCAGTGAATCCAGGGGCGCGGTCAAGACCCAGTACTTC. Its protein product is CASSESRGAVKTQYF.

There are a few counts of this clone. This chain connects TRBV7-9 to TRBJ2-3; unclear D gene. The length of the CDR3 is 11 residues. CDR1 is SEHNR, CDR2 FQNEAQ, per germline (reference sequence). The germline V and J ends were trimmed by 4 bases and 5 bases, with 4 bases remaining between them. The CDR3 is CASSSLDTQYF. CDR3 in DNA: TGTGCCAGCAGCTCCCTAGATACGCAGTATTTT.

V gene TRBV28 combines with J gene TRBJ2-7, with a weak D call TRBD1 (6 bases). Deletions cut 7 bases from V and 0 bases from J, with 16 bases between. The CDR3 has 15 amino acids. The V gene's germline CDR1 is MDHEN and CDR2 SYDVKM. CDR3 DNA: TGTGCCAGCACATACATGGGGGCGAGCTCCTACGAGCAGTACTTC. Translation gives CASTYMGASSYEQYF.

V gene TRBV5-4 combines with J gene TRBJ1-1; perhaps TRBD1 as D (5 bases). The CDR3 sequence is 16 residues long. The germline CDR1 and CDR2 sequences are SGHNT and YYREEE (reference sequence). Trimming removed 3 bases at V and 3 bases at J, with 18 bases between. Written as DNA, the CDR3 is TGTGCCAGCAGCTCACCCCGGGGGATGGAGTACACTGAAGCTTTCTTT. Residues: CASSSPRGMEYTEAFF. Drawing the rest from reference TRBV5-4 and TRBJ1-1, the complete variable domain is ETGVTQSPTHLIKTRGQQVTLRCSSQSGHNTVSWYQQALGQGPQFIFQYYREEENGRGNFPPRFSGLQFPNYSSELNVNALELDDSALYLCASSSPRGMEYTEAFFGQGTRLTVV.

The sample holds a few counts of this clone. The CDR3 sequence is CASSYSRLRGETQYF. CDR3 sequence (DNA): TGTGCCAGCAGTTACTCGCGCCTTCGCGGAGAGACCCAGTACTTC. The J gene is TRBJ2-5, the V gene TRBV6-5, with D hard to call. The germline V and J ends were trimmed by 0 bases and 4 bases, with 12 bases remaining between them. There are 15 residues in the CDR3. CDR1 and CDR2 from the germline V gene are MNHEY and SVGAGI.

J is TRBJ1-1 and V is TRBV30, with D unclear. From germline, CDR1 is GTSNPN and CDR2 SVGIG (reference sequence). CDR3 length: 10 amino acids. CDR3: CGFGDTEAFF. In nucleotides, the CDR3 is TGTGGTTTCGGGGACACTGAAGCTTTCTTT. Full variable domain (missing parts from reference TRBV30 and TRBJ1-1): SQTIHQWPATLVQPVGSPLSLECTVEGTSNPNLYWYRQAAGRGLQLLFYSVGIGQISSEVPQNLSASRPQDRQFILSSKKLLLSDSGFYLCGFGDTEAFFGQGTRLTVV.

This clone was detected ten times or more. V gene TRBV7-2 combines with J gene TRBJ1-5; D remains unclear. There are 14 residues in the CDR3. The ends were cut back, 5 bases at V and 5 bases at J, with 13 bases in the middle. Germline V gene lookup returns CDR1 SGHTA and CDR2 FQGNSA. This chain's CDR3 is CASSQRSGDQPQHF. The CDR3 coding sequence is TGTGCCAGCAGCCAAAGATCGGGCGATCAGCCCCAGCATTTT.

This clone was seen more than once but under ten times. A read error may produce the germline difference seen at one junction end. The chain links TRBV7-8 to TRBJ1-5; no reliable D call. Germline V gene lookup returns CDR1 SGHVS and CDR2 FQNEAQ. CDR3 length: 13 residues. CDR3 DNA: TGTGCCAGCAGCTTAAAGGGAACACAGCGCCAGCATTTT. Its protein is CASSLKGTQRQHF.

A single count supports this clone. The rearrangement links TRBV29-1 to TRBJ1-3; 7 bases line up with TRBD1. The CDR3 length is 14 residues. Germline V gene sequence: CDR1 SQVTM, CDR2 ANQGSEA. V shed 4 bases, J shed 0 bases, and the junction held 3 bases outside the gene matches. The DNA of the CDR3 is TGCAGCGTTGCCGGGACAGTCTCTGGAAACACCATATATTTT. Translated: CSVAGTVSGNTIYF.

The chain combines TRBV30 with TRBJ2-7, with D hard to call. CDR3 size: 13 residues. V gave up 2 bases and J gave up 2 bases, with 10 bases separating them. Germline V gene data show CDR1 as GTSNPN and CDR2 as SVGIG (reference sequence). In nucleotides, the CDR3 is TGTGCCTGGAGTTTGGGCAGACCCTACGAGCAGTACTTC. Translation: CAWSLGRPYEQYF.

The chain joins TRBV5-1 to TRBJ2-1; 7 bases fit TRBD2. V gave up 6 bases and J gave up 7 bases; unmatched junction bases: 10. Germline values: CDR1 SGHRS, CDR2 YFSETQ. The length of the CDR3 is 14 residues. The CDR3 nucleotides read TGCGCCAGCAAAGACCCGGGAGGAACAAATGAGCAGTTCTTC. It translates to CASKDPGGTNEQFF.

The V call is TRBV4-2, the J call TRBJ2-1; D is ambiguous. The CDR3 has 13 residues. Germline V gene lookup returns CDR1 LGHNA and CDR2 YNFKEQ. Trimming stripped 4 bases from V and 2 bases from J, with 6 bases between. The CDR3, as DNA: TGTGCCAGCAGCCCGGCCCCCTACAATGAGCAGTTCTTC. Its translation: CASSPAPYNEQFF.

V usage is TRBV5-1 and J usage is TRBJ1-1; no firm D call. The germline gives CDR1 SGHRS, CDR2 YFSETQ. Trimming removed 1 base at V and 7 bases at J, with 11 bases between. The CDR3 contains 13 residues. The CDR3 DNA follows: TGCGCCAGCAGCTTGAGGGCAAGCAATGAAGCTTTCTTT. It codes for CASSLRASNEAFF.

The V and J genes are TRBV30 and TRBJ1-5, with D hard to call. Germline V gene sequence: CDR1 GTSNPN, CDR2 SVGIG (reference sequence). Trimming pared 2 bases from V and 7 bases from J, leaving 15 bases between. The CDR3 spans 14 residues. The CDR3: CAWSPLERRQPQHF. CDR3 nucleotides: TGTGCCTGGAGTCCGCTAGAAAGGAGACAGCCCCAGCATTTT.

The chain combines TRBV14 with TRBJ2-3, with TRBD1 identical over 7 bases. Germline V gene data show CDR1 as SGHDN and CDR2 as FVKESK. With 3 bases clipped from V and 2 bases from J, the junction kept 2 bases outside the gene matches. The CDR3 has 14 residues. The CDR3 loop is CASSHGTATDTQYF. The DNA for the CDR3 is TGTGCCAGCAGCCACGGGACAGCCACAGATACGCAGTATTTT.

Worth noting for this clone: Given a much more abundant clone one base away, this may be a read error. The sample holds other DNA sequences that translate to the same CDR3. This chain connects TRBV27 to TRBJ2-1, with 9 bases that match TRBD2. The CDR3 is 14 amino acids. Per germline, CDR1 MNHEY and CDR2 SMNVEV (reference sequence). The chain's CDR3 is CASSLGGRAGEQFF. The CDR3 region has the DNA TGCGCCAGCAGTCTTGGCGGGAGGGCCGGGGAGCAGTTCTTC.

This clone has just a few counts. This chain uses TRBV29-1 with TRBJ2-5; 9 bases fit TRBD1. Germline V lookup: CDR1 SQVTM, CDR2 ANQGSEA. The J segment lost 5 bases and the V segment lost 3 bases, leaving 4 bases of the junction unmatched. CDR3 length: 13 amino acids. In nucleotides, the CDR3 is TGCAGCGTTGATCGGACAGGGGTGGAGACCCAGTACTTC. This encodes CSVDRTGVETQYF.

The rearrangement links TRBV30 to TRBJ1-2; tentative D call: TRBD1 (6 bases). Germline CDR1 is GTSNPN and CDR2 is SVGIG (reference sequence). CDR3 length equals 15 residues. The V and J ends lost 2 bases and 4 bases respectively, with 17 bases between them. For the CDR3, the DNA is TGTGCCTGGAGTCCACTGGACAGAAGGTCCTATGGCTACACCTTC. It specifies CAWSPLDRRSYGYTF.

This chain uses TRBV5-1 with TRBJ2-2; 9 positions match TRBD1. This CDR3 has 14 amino acids. Germline V CDR1 and CDR2: SGHRS, YFSETQ. With V trimmed by 4 bases and J by 6 bases, 4 bases remained unmatched. The CDR3 region has the DNA TGCGCCAGCAGCCCACAGGGGGCCGCCGGGGAGCTGTTTTTT. It translates to CASSPQGAAGELFF.

The rearrangement joins TRBV2 to TRBJ2-1, with a possible D match to TRBD2 (5 bases). V was pared by 8 bases and J by 9 bases, with 17 bases between. The CDR3 runs 13 residues. Germline CDR1 and CDR2: SNHLY and FYNNEI. Written as DNA, the CDR3 is TGTGCCAGCGCGGAGCGGTATAGTGGTGAGCAGTTCTTC. It encodes CASAERYSGEQFF.

The V call is TRBV27, the J call TRBJ1-5; D gene uncertain. CDR1 MNHEY and CDR2 SMNVEV come from the germline V gene (reference sequence). V lost 5 bases, J lost 4 bases, and 15 bases lay in between. The CDR3 loop spans 15 amino acids. The CDR3 here is CASSPSAATNQPQHF. In DNA, the CDR3 is TGTGCCAGCAGTCCCTCGGCTGCGACGAATCAGCCCCAGCATTTT.

This clone occurred a few times. This sequence joins TRBV5-1 and TRBJ1-1, with D hard to call. The V end was cut by 4 bases, the J end by 1 base, with 14 bases between. Germline loops: CDR1 SGHRS, CDR2 YFSETQ. This CDR3 is built from 15 residues. In DNA, the CDR3 is TGCGCCAGCAGCCCCGCCTTCGGAGGGAACACTGAAGCTTTCTTT. As protein: CASSPAFGGNTEAFF.

J is TRBJ1-5 and V is TRBV19; a possible D gene is TRBD1 (5 bases). Trimming pared 9 bases from V and 6 bases from J, leaving 18 bases between. The CDR3 runs 14 residues. Germline CDR1 and CDR2: LNHDA and SQIVND (reference sequence). The DNA for the CDR3 is TGTGCCAGCCGAGGAACAGGCTCGTTTCAGCCCCAGCATTTT. Residues: CASRGTGSFQPQHF.

This chain connects TRBV27 to TRBJ1-2; tentative D call: TRBD1 (6 bases). The CDR3 is 14 amino acids. V lost 6 bases and J lost 8, with 19 bases in between. Looked up from germline, CDR1 is MNHEY and CDR2 is SMNVEV (reference sequence). As DNA, the CDR3 is TGTGCCAGCAGGGGGACATACGACACAGGGGGCTACACCTTC. This translates into CASRGTYDTGGYTF.

This rearrangement joins TRBV15 to TRBJ2-1; 9 bases are shared with TRBD2. Germline trimming cut 1 base from V and 13 bases from J; bases unmatched to any gene: 11. In germline, CDR1 is LNHNV, CDR2 YYDKDF (reference sequence). The CDR3 has 15 residues. In DNA, the CDR3 is TGTGCCACCAGCAGAGGTTCAGGGCTAGCGGGATTTCAGTTCTTC. Its protein product is CATSRGSGLAGFQFF. The variable domain in full, with the rest retrieved from reference TRBV15 and TRBJ2-1, is DAMVIQNPRYQVTQFGKPVTLSCSQTLNHNVMYWYQQKSSQAPKLLFHYYDKDFNNEADTPDNFQSRRPNTSFCFLDIRSPGLGDTAMYLCATSRGSGLAGFQFFGPGTRLTVL.